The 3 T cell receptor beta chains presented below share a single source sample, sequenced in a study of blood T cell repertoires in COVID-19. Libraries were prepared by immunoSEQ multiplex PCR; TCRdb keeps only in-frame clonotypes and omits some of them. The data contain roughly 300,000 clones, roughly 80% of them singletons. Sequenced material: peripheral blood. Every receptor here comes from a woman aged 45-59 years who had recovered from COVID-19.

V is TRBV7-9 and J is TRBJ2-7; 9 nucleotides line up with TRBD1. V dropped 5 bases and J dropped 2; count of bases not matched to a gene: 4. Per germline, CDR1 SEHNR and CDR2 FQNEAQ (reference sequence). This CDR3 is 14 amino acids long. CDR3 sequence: CASSLTGGTYEQYF. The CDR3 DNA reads TGTGCCAGCAGCCTGACAGGGGGGACCTACGAGCAGTACTTC.

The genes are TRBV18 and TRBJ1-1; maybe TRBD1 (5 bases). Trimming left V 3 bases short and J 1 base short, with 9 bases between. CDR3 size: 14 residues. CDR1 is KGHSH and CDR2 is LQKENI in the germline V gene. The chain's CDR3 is CASSPRRGNTEAFF. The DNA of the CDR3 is TGTGCCAGCTCACCTAGGAGGGGGAACACTGAAGCTTTCTTT.

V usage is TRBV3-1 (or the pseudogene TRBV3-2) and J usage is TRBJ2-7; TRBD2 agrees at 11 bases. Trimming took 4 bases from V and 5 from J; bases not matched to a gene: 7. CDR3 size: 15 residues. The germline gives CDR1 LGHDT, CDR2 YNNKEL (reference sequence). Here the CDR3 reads CASSLLAGGKDEQYF. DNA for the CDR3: TGTGCCAGCAGCCTTCTAGCGGGGGGAAAGGACGAGCAGTACTTC.